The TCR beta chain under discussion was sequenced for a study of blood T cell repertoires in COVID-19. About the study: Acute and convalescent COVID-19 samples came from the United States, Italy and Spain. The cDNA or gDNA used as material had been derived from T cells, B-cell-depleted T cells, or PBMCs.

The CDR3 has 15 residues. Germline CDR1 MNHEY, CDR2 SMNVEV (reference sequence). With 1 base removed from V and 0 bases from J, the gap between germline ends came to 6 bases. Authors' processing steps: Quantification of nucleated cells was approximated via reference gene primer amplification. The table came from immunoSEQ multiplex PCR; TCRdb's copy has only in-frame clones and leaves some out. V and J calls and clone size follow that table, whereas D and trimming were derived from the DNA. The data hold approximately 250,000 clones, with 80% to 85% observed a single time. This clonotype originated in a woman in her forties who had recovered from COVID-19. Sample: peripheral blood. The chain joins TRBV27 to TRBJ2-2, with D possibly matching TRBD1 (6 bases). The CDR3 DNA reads TGTGCCAGCAGTTTATACAGGGCGAACACCGGGGAGCTGTTTTTT. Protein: CASSLYRANTGELFF.